Listed below are T cell receptor beta chains from one sample, sequenced in a study of blood T cell repertoires in COVID-19. TCRdb's table, derived via immunoSEQ multiplex PCR, lists solely in-frame clones and lacks some. The sample carries about 400,000 clones, roughly 87% recorded once. Specimen: PBMCs or T cells enriched from blood (not recorded which). All receptors derive from a woman in her thirties or forties with acute COVID-19. Each CDR3 is given with its conserved first and last residue. D genes are given only for firm matches. Size values are once, few and many counts, or a class for expanded clones, and some rows have none.

d_gene	v_gene	j_gene	abundance	CDR3nt	CDR3aa
-	TRBV10-3	TRBJ2-2	few	TGTGCCATCAGTGAGACGACAGAGACCGGGGAGCTGTTTTTT	CAISETTETGELFF
-	TRBV6-5	TRBJ2-7	-	TGTGCCAGCAGTTACTCGAGGGGCGGGACCTACGAGCAGTACTTC	CASSYSRGGTYEQYF
TRBD2	TRBV29-1	TRBJ2-5	-	TGCAGCGGTGGGGAGCGGGGGGGTGGAGAGACCCAGTACTTC	CSGGERGGGETQYF
-	TRBV7-9	TRBJ1-4	-	TGTGCCAGCAGCTTAGGCGGGAGCGGACCAAAAGAAAAACTGTTTTTT	CASSLGGSGPKEKLFF
TRBD1	TRBV2	TRBJ2-3	-	TGTGCCAGCAGAAACCGGGACAGGGGCCCAGATACGCAGTATTTT	CASRNRDRGPDTQYF
TRBD2	TRBV3-1/TRBV3-2	TRBJ2-5	-	TGTGCCAGCAGCCAAGATTATCGGACTAGCGGGGGTGAGAAGACCCAGTACTTC	CASSQDYRTSGGEKTQYF
TRBD1	TRBV3-1/TRBV3-2	TRBJ2-7	-	TGTGCCAGCAGCCACAATAGACAGGGCTTTGGATCTCTCCACGAGCAGTACTTC	CASSHNRQGFGSLHEQYF
-	TRBV5-4	TRBJ1-4	-	TGTGCCAGCAGCGTGGAAGCAGGGAAACTGTTTTTT	CASSVEAGKLFF
-	TRBV12-3/TRBV12-4	TRBJ2-1	-	TGTGCCAGCAGTACCTCGATCAGGGATGAGCAGTTCTTC	CASSTSIRDEQFF
-	TRBV25-1	TRBJ1-1	-	TGTGCCAGCAGTGTTGAAGGAGGGGTGAACACTGAAGCTTTCTTT	CASSVEGGVNTEAFF
-	TRBV7-9	TRBJ2-5	-	TGTGCCAGCAGCGTAAGTCCCTCTACTGAGACCCAGTACTTC	CASSVSPSTETQYF
-	TRBV6-5	TRBJ1-4	few	TGTGCCAGCAGTCGACCAGGGGTAACTAATGAAAAACTGTTTTTT	CASSRPGVTNEKLFF
TRBD1	TRBV24-1	TRBJ1-1	-	TGTGCCACCAGACAGGGGGCAATGAACACTGAAGCTTTCTTT	CATRQGAMNTEAFF
-	TRBV5-4	TRBJ2-1	-	TGTGCCAGCAGCAAACTAGGCCTCTCCTACAATGAGCAGTTCTTC	CASSKLGLSYNEQFF
-	TRBV11-2	TRBJ2-7	-	TGTGCCAGCAGCTTAATACAGGGCAACTTCTACGAGCAGTACTTC	CASSLIQGNFYEQYF
TRBD1	TRBV5-1	TRBJ1-1	-	TGCGCCAGCAGCCCGAGACAGGGTTCGAACACTGAAGCTTTCTTT	CASSPRQGSNTEAFF
-	TRBV11-2	TRBJ1-6	few	TGTGCCAGCCGACCGGGTGCTAATTCACCCCTCCACTTT	CASRPGANSPLHF
-	TRBV21-1	TRBJ2-7	-	TGTGCCAGCAGCCGGAGGGCGGGGGGGTCCTACGAGCAGTACTTC	CASSRRAGGSYEQYF
TRBD1	TRBV24-1	TRBJ1-1	once	TGTGCCACCAGAGACAGGGCTGGCACTGAAGCTTTCTTT	CATRDRAGTEAFF
TRBD2	TRBV5-1	TRBJ2-1	-	TGCGCCAGCAGCATATCTAGCGGGGGGTACAATGAGCAGTTCTTC	CASSISSGGYNEQFF
-	TRBV19	TRBJ1-5	-	TGTGCCAGTAGTCAAGGGGTATGGGAACAGCCCCAGCATTTT	CASSQGVWEQPQHF
-	TRBV15	TRBJ2-3	once	TGTGCCACCAGCCGAGGACTATCTAGCACAGATACGCAGTATTTT	CATSRGLSSTDTQYF
TRBD2	TRBV4-2	TRBJ2-1	-	TGTGCCAGCAGCCAAGGGACTAGCGGGGGGAACCCATACAATGAGCAGTTCTTC	CASSQGTSGGNPYNEQFF
TRBD1	TRBV12-3/TRBV12-4	TRBJ2-1	once	TGTGCCAGCAGTTCCAGACAGGGTCAGTTCTTC	CASSSRQGQFF
-	TRBV15	TRBJ1-2	once	TGTGCCACCAGCAGAGATGCGGGTGGTGGCTACACCTTC	CATSRDAGGGYTF
TRBD1	TRBV2	TRBJ2-7	-	TGTGCCAGCAGGGGGCAGGGGGCAAGGGGTGGCCTCTTC	CASRGQGARGGLF
TRBD1	TRBV30	TRBJ1-2	-	TGTGCCTCCCGGGACAGGGGCAACTATGGCTACACCTTC	CASRDRGNYGYTF
-	TRBV12-2	TRBJ1-1	-	TGTGCAACACCGGGAGCTTTCTTT	CATPGAFF
-	TRBV3-1/TRBV3-2	TRBJ1-1	-	TGTGCCAGCAGCCAAGTGGGGGGAACTGAAGCTTTCTTT	CASSQVGGTEAFF
TRBD1	TRBV4-1	TRBJ2-7	-	TGCGCCAGCAGCCACGGACAGGGTACCTACGAGCAGTACTTC	CASSHGQGTYEQYF
-	TRBV4-1	TRBJ1-5	-	TGCGCCAGCAGCCTCTCGGACATTAACAATCAGCCCCAGCATTTT	CASSLSDINNQPQHF
TRBD1	TRBV9	TRBJ1-6	-	TGTGCCAGCAGCGGGGGGACAGCCGATTATAATTCACCCCTCCACTTT	CASSGGTADYNSPLHF
-	TRBV5-1	TRBJ1-4	-	TGCGCCAGCAGCTTGCCCGGGGTCGCAACTAATGAAAAACTGTTTTTT	CASSLPGVATNEKLFF
-	TRBV2	TRBJ1-2	-	TGTGCCAGCAGTGAGCAGGGAAACGGCTACACCTTC	CASSEQGNGYTF
TRBD1	TRBV10-3	TRBJ2-2	-	TGTGCCATCAGACCGGGACAGGGGTTGTCCGGGGAGCTGTTTTTT	CAIRPGQGLSGELFF
TRBD1	TRBV25-1	TRBJ1-2	-	TGTGCCAGCAGTGATTGGCAGGGGGGAGTCTTTGGCTACACCTTC	CASSDWQGGVFGYTF
TRBD1	TRBV10-2	TRBJ1-2	few	TGCGCCAGCAGGGGACAGGGGGCCCGCTATGGCTACACCTTC	CASRGQGARYGYTF
-	TRBV12-3/TRBV12-4	TRBJ2-1	-	TGTGCCAGCAACATAGCTCAACGGGGTACTAAGTTCTTC	CASNIAQRGTKFF
TRBD1	TRBV19	TRBJ1-5	-	TGTGCCAGTAGTATAGATCTTACGGGACAGCCGGCGGAGCCCCAGCATTTT	CASSIDLTGQPAEPQHF
TRBD2	TRBV2	TRBJ2-5	-	TGTGCCAGCAACGGACTAGAGACGGAGACCCAGTACTTC	CASNGLETETQYF
TRBD1	TRBV19	TRBJ1-4	-	TGTGCCAGTAGTCCGCAGGGGGCTTATGAAAAACTGTTTTTT	CASSPQGAYEKLFF
-	TRBV4-1	TRBJ2-1	-	TGCGCCAGCAGCCATAGGGGCGGGATCTACAATGAGCAGTTCTTC	CASSHRGGIYNEQFF
-	TRBV6-1	TRBJ1-2	-	TGTGCCAGCAGTGAAGCTGGCCGGGGATCATACTATGGCTACACCTTC	CASSEAGRGSYYGYTF
-	TRBV30	TRBJ2-1	-	TGTGCCTGGAGTGTACTGGTGGGAGACCTCTCCTACAATGAGCAGTTCTTC	CAWSVLVGDLSYNEQFF
-	TRBV5-8	TRBJ2-2	-	TGTGCCAGCAGGCGGGTAGCGGACCACACCGGGGAGCTGTTTTTT	CASRRVADHTGELFF
-	TRBV12-3/TRBV12-4	TRBJ1-2	-	TGTGCCTCGGGGGGAAATGGCTACACCTTC	CASGGNGYTF